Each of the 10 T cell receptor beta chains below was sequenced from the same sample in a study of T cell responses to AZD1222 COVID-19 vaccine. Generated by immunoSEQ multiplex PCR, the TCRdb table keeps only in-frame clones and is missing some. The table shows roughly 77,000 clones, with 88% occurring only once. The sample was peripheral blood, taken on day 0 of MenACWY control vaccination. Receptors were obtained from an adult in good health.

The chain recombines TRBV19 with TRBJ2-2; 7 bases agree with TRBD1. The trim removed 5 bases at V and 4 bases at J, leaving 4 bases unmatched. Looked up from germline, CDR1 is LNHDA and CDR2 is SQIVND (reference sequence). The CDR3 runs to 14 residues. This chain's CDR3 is CASSLGQSTGELFF. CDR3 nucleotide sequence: TGTGCCAGTAGTTTGGGACAGAGCACCGGGGAGCTGTTTTTT.

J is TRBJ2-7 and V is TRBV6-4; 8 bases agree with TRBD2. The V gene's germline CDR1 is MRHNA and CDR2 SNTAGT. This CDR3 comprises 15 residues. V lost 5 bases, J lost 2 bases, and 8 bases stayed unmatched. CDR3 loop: CASSMDGGAPYEQYF. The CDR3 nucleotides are TGTGCCAGCAGTATGGACGGGGGGGCCCCCTACGAGCAGTACTTC.

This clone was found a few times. The CDR3 coding sequence is TGTGCCGTAGACACAGGGGCCGGGGAGCTGTTTTTT. It translates to CAVDTGAGELFF. The rearrangement links TRBV10-3 to TRBJ2-2, with 7 bases aligning to TRBD1. Germline V gene sequence: CDR1 ENHRY, CDR2 SYGVKD. The CDR3 is 12 residues long. V was clipped by 11 bases and J by 6 bases; unmatched bases: 6.

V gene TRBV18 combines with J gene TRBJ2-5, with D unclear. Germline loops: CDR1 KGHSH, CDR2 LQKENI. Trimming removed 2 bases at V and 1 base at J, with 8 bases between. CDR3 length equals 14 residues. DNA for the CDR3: TGTGCCAGCTCACCAACACAAGTCCAAGAGACCCAGTACTTC. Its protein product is CASSPTQVQETQYF.

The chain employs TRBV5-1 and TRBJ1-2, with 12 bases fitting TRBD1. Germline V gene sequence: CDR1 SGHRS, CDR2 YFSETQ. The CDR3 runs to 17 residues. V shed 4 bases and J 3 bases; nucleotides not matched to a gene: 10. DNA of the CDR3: TGCGCCAGCAGCCCTCGGGACAGGGGGCTTGGGGACTATGGCTACACCTTC. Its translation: CASSPRDRGLGDYGYTF.

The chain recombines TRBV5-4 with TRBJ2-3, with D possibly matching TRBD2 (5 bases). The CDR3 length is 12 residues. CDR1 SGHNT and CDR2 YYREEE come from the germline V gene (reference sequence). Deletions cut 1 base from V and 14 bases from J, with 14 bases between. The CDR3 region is CASSLPGGYPYF. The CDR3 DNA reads TGTGCCAGCAGCTTGCCAGGAGGTTATCCGTATTTT.

The CDR3 bases are TGTGCCAGCTCCCTCGCACAGGGGCGAGGAGGAAACACCATATATTTT. Encoded protein: CASSLAQGRGGNTIYF. This chain connects TRBV18 to TRBJ1-3, with TRBD1 matching 7 bases. Germline V gives CDR1 KGHSH, CDR2 LQKENI. The V gene end was trimmed by 6 bases and the J gene end by 4 bases; junction bases not matched to a gene: 12. The CDR3 totals 16 residues.

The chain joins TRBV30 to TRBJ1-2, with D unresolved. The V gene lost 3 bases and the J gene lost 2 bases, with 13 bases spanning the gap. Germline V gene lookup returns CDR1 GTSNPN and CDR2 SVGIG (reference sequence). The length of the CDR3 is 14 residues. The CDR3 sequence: CAWRSRAPNYGYTF. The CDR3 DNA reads TGTGCCTGGAGGTCCCGGGCCCCCAACTATGGCTACACCTTC.

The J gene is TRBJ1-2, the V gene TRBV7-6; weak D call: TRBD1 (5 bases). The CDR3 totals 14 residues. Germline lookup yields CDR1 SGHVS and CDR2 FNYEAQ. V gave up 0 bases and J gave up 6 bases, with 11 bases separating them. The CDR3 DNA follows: TGTGCCAGCAGCTTAGCGGGGGGGACGGATGGCTACACCTTC. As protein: CASSLAGGTDGYTF.

CDR3 residues: CAWTRDREKLFF. CDR3 nucleotide sequence: TGTGCCTGGACGCGCGACAGGGAAAAACTGTTTTTT. The chain employs TRBV30 and TRBJ1-4, with D perhaps TRBD1 (6 bases). V was trimmed by 4 bases and J by 8 bases, leaving 11 bases between them. CDR3 length equals 12 residues. Germline V gene lookup returns CDR1 GTSNPN and CDR2 SVGIG (reference sequence).